Listed below are T cell receptor beta chains from one sample, sequenced in a study of cytomegalovirus exposure and HLA in healthy donors. Libraries were prepared by immunoSEQ multiplex PCR; TCRdb keeps only in-frame clonotypes and omits some of them. The sample records about 120,000 clones, about 72% being singletons. The sample was PBMCs. These receptors were taken from a middle-aged man in good health and CMV-seropositive. Each CDR3 is given with its conserved first and last residue. A D gene is named only where the DNA matches it firmly. Not all rows give a size; the values are once, few, many and, for expanded clones, a class.

V gene	clone size	D gene	J gene	CDR3 DNA	CDR3 protein
TRBV6-6	NA	TRBD1	TRBJ1-1	TGTGCCAGCAGTTATGGACAGGGGGGGGAAGCTTTCTTT	CASSYGQGGEAFF
TRBV7-2	NA	NA	TRBJ2-2	TGTGCCAGCAGCTTAGATTTCAGGAGGGAAGTAGAAACCGGGGAGCTGTTTTTT	CASSLDFRREVETGELFF
TRBV27	NA	TRBD2	TRBJ2-5	TGTGCCAGCAGTCCAAGACTAGCGGCCAGAGAGACCCAGTACTTC	CASSPRLAARETQYF
TRBV7-7	NA	TRBD2	TRBJ2-2	TGTGCCAGCAGCTTAGGGACGGGGGGGTGTGTCGGGGAGCTGTTTTTT	CASSLGTGGCVGELFF
TRBV28	NA	TRBD1	TRBJ1-4	TGTGCCACAGGGGGCGGTGAAAAACTGTTTTTT	CATGGGEKLFF
TRBV5-4	NA	TRBD2	TRBJ2-2	TGTGCCAGCACCTCCGGGACTAGCACCGGGGAGCTGTTTTTT	CASTSGTSTGELFF
TRBV7-2	once	TRBD1	TRBJ1-2	TGTGCCAGCAGCTACAAGATAGGGGGCGTAGATGGCTACACCTTC	CASSYKIGGVDGYTF
TRBV10-3	NA	NA	TRBJ2-7	TGTGCCATCAGTGAGTCGCCGGGTTGGGAGCAGTACTTC	CAISESPGWEQYF
TRBV19	NA	NA	TRBJ1-5	TGTGCCAGTAGTATAACCGCTCCGGGATTGAGCACTCAGCCCCAGCATTTT	CASSITAPGLSTQPQHF
TRBV18	NA	NA	TRBJ2-3	TGTGCCAGCTCACCACTGGAGTCTTTCACAGATACGCAGTATTTT	CASSPLESFTDTQYF
TRBV18	NA	TRBD1	TRBJ2-1	TGTGCCAGCTCACCGGGACAGGGGGGGAATGAGCAGTTCTTC	CASSPGQGGNEQFF
TRBV5-5	NA	NA	TRBJ2-6	TGTGCCAGCAGCCGGGAGCCGTCTGGGGCCAACGTCCTGACTTTC	CASSREPSGANVLTF
TRBV7-9	NA	NA	TRBJ2-7	TGTGCCAGCAGCTTAGGGCAGGCCTCCTACGAGCAGTACTTC	CASSLGQASYEQYF
TRBV28	once	TRBD1	TRBJ1-5	TGTGCCAGTCTATCGGGACAGGGGAGTCAGCCCCAGCATTTT	CASLSGQGSQPQHF
TRBV12-2	NA	NA	TRBJ1-2	TGTGCAAGTCGCTTGGGGCTGGGACAGGGGCCCCACACCTTC	CASRLGLGQGPHTF
TRBV5-1	few	NA	TRBJ1-2	TGCGCCAGCAGCTTGGCAGAAAACTATGGCTACACCTTC	CASSLAENYGYTF
TRBV7-2	NA	NA	TRBJ2-4	TGTGCCAGCAGCTTACCCGGCCCTGCCGCGGACATTCAGTACTTC	CASSLPGPAADIQYF
TRBV7-9	NA	NA	TRBJ2-5	TGTGCCAGCAGCCTAGGGGCAGGGCAGGAGACCCAGTACTTC	CASSLGAGQETQYF
TRBV10-3	once	NA	TRBJ2-1	TGTGCCATCAGCGAGGAAGGGGGATCATACAATGAGCAGTTCTTC	CAISEEGGSYNEQFF
TRBV5-4	NA	NA	TRBJ2-7	TGTGCCAGCAGCTTGCCGGACCCAGGGTACGAGCAGTACTTC	CASSLPDPGYEQYF
TRBV21-1	NA	NA	TRBJ1-1	TGTGCCAGCAGCAAGAAACGACAGAACACTGAAGCTTTCTTT	CASSKKRQNTEAFF
TRBV28	NA	TRBD1	TRBJ2-1	TGTGCCAGCAGTTTACGGGGACAGGGCAATGAGCAGTTCTTC	CASSLRGQGNEQFF
TRBV4-1	few	NA	TRBJ2-1	TGCGCCAGCAGCGTAAGAAAACGGTCGGGGGACTTTGCCTACAATGAGCAGTTCTTC	CASSVRKRSGDFAYNEQFF
TRBV5-4	NA	TRBD2	TRBJ2-7	TGTGCCAGCAGCTCGGGACTAGCGGGAAACCGGGAGGAGCAGTACTTC	CASSSGLAGNREEQYF